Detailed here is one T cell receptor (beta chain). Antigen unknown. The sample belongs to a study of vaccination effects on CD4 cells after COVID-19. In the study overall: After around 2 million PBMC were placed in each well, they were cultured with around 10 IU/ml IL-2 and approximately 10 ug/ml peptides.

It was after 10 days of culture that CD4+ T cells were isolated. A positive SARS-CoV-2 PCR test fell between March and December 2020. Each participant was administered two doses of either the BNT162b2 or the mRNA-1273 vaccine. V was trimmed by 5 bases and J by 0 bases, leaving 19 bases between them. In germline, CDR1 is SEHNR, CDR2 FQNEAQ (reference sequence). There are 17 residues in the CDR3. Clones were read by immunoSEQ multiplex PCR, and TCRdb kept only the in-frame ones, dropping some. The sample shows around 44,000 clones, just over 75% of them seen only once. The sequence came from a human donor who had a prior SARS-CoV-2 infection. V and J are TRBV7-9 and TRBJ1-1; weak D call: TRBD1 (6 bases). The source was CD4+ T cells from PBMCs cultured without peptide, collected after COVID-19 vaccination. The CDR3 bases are TGTGCCAGCAGCGCCGTCGGGGGCGGACAAATGAACACTGAAGCTTTCTTT. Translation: CASSAVGGGQMNTEAFF.